This entry features one T cell receptor beta chain sequence. Antigen specificity is unknown. The junction and the germline gene differ at one end; a read error may be behind it. These data originate in a study of T cell repertoires in cytomegalovirus infection. General study findings and limits: HLA-C-restricted CMV clonotypes gave the most frequent clonotype in two of eight donors.

The CDR3 runs 13 residues. Germline CDR1 is MNHEY and CDR2 is SVGAGI. TCRdb ran MiXCR on the reads and lists one entry per CDR3 protein. The sample lists 290,000 or so distinct CDR3 sequences; 20% to 30% were seen once. The chain couples TRBV6-5 to TRBJ2-5; TRBD2 might be the D (5 bases). Source material: PBMCs. The TCR was taken from a human donor in good health (CMV status not recorded). Some clones in this sample may be carry-over from other donors' samples. Written as DNA, the CDR3 is TGTGCCAGCAATCCGGGGATGGGAGAGACCCCGTACTTC. Its protein product is CASNPGMGETPYF.